The 23 T cell receptor beta chains in this list originate from one sample, sequenced in a study of cytomegalovirus exposure and HLA in healthy donors. PCR amplification relied on 60 Vbeta primers (plus 13 Jbeta primers). Method: immunoSEQ multiplex PCR; TCRdb's copy keeps in-frame clones and lacks some. This sample has more than 85,000 clones, with approximately 81% found just once. The sample was PBMCs. The origin of the receptors is a female donor in good health and CMV-seropositive.

The genes are TRBV5-1 and TRBJ2-1; unclear D gene. The V gene's germline CDR1 is SGHRS and CDR2 YFSETQ. Trimming cost V 0 bases and J 7 bases, with 8 bases left between them. The CDR3 is 13 residues long. The DNA for the CDR3 is TGCGCCAGCAGCTTGGGGCAAGTTAATGAGCAGTTCTTC. Translating it yields CASSLGQVNEQFF.

The table lists this clone with a few counts. The V call is TRBV9, the J call TRBJ2-3, with 7 bases lining up with TRBD1. The CDR3 is made up of 15 amino acids. Germline V lookup: CDR1 SGDLS, CDR2 YYNGEE. V lost 0 bases and J lost 1; bases outside the gene matches: 2. As DNA, the CDR3 is TGTGCCAGCAGCGTAGGACAGGGCGGCACAGATACGCAGTATTTT. Translated, it gives CASSVGQGGTDTQYF. Variable domain in full (rest from reference TRBV9 and TRBJ2-3): DSGVTQTPKHLITATGQRVTLRCSPRSGDLSVYWYQQSLDQGLQFLIQYYNGEERAKGNILERFSAQQFPDLHSELNLSSLELGDSALYFCASSVGQGGTDTQYFGPGTRLTVL.

The chain recombines TRBV7-9 with TRBJ1-2, with 7 bases aligning to TRBD1. The V and J ends lost 1 base and 4 bases, in that order; junction bases with no gene match: 6. Germline CDR1 is SEHNR and CDR2 is FQNEAQ (reference sequence). This CDR3 comprises 15 residues. The CDR3 spells CASSLVEGGGYGYTF. The CDR3 bases are TGTGCCAGCAGCTTAGTGGAAGGGGGCGGCTATGGCTACACCTTC.

The rearrangement joins TRBV18 to TRBJ2-3, with D perhaps matching TRBD1 (5 bases). V was pared by 3 bases and J by 3 bases, with 10 bases between. Germline values: CDR1 KGHSH, CDR2 LQKENI. The CDR3 covers 14 residues. CDR3 DNA sequence: TGTGCCAGCTCACCCTCTAAGGGGACAGATACGCAGTATTTT. It codes for CASSPSKGTDTQYF. Supplemented by reference TRBV18 and TRBJ2-3, the full variable domain reads NAGVMQNPRHLVRRRGQEARLRCSPMKGHSHVYWYRQLPEEGLKFMVYLQKENIIDESGMPKERFSAEFPKEGPSILRIQQVVRGDSAAYFCASSPSKGTDTQYFGPGTRLTVL.

The gene calls are TRBV11-2 and TRBJ2-6, with 10 bases that match TRBD1. Germline values: CDR1 SGHAT, CDR2 FQNNGV. This CDR3 region has 18 residues. V gave up 5 bases and J gave up 0 bases; unmatched junction bases: 7. CDR3 nucleotides: TGTGCCAGCAGCCCCGGGGGACAGGGGATCTCTGGGGCCAACGTCCTGACTTTC. This codes for CASSPGGQGISGANVLTF.

The count of this clone is one. The rearrangement links TRBV5-1 to TRBJ1-1, with no clear D. Deletions cut 4 bases from V and 0 bases from J, with 16 bases between. Germline values: CDR1 SGHRS, CDR2 YFSETQ. The length of the CDR3 is 16 residues. This chain's CDR3 is CASSPIGPTMNTEAFF. In DNA form, the CDR3 reads TGCGCCAGCAGCCCCATCGGTCCCACCATGAACACTGAAGCTTTCTTT.

The table lists this clone with a few counts. The chain has TRBV29-1 and TRBJ1-2; a weak D match, TRBD1 (5 bases). Deletions cut 6 bases from V and 6 bases from J, with 17 bases between. The germline V gene has CDR1 SQVTM and CDR2 ANQGSEA. The CDR3 is 13 residues long. The CDR3 DNA follows: TGCAGCGTCCGGGGGAGCCCGACCGATGGCTACACCTTC. As protein: CSVRGSPTDGYTF.

This chain links TRBV6-4 with TRBJ2-1, with 11 bases lining up with TRBD1. From germline, CDR1 is MRHNA and CDR2 SNTAGT. The CDR3 consists of 15 residues. With 3 bases clipped from V and 3 bases from J, the junction kept 1 base outside the gene matches. CDR3 protein: CASSEGTGGYNEQFF. The CDR3 bases are TGTGCCAGCAGTGAAGGGACAGGGGGCTACAATGAGCAGTTCTTC.

This clone was counted once. The CDR3 region is CASSQARGHGYTF. The CDR3, as DNA: TGTGCCAGCAGCCAAGCAAGGGGGCATGGCTACACCTTC. This chain joins TRBV14 and TRBJ1-2; 7 nucleotides align to TRBD1. This CDR3 is 13 amino acids long. Germline V gives CDR1 SGHDN, CDR2 FVKESK. V trimming: 1 base; J trimming: 6 bases; junction bases outside the gene matches: 2.

Worth noting for this clone: Germline is not matched at one junction end, which may reflect a read error. This CDR3 is CASSFSAGQEAQYF. The CDR3 DNA sequence: TGTGCCAGCAGCTTTTCGGCGGGGCAAGAGGCCCAGTACTTC. This rearrangement joins TRBV5-6 to TRBJ2-5; D is possibly TRBD2 (6 bases). This CDR3 is built from 14 residues. Per the germline V gene, CDR1 is SGHDT and CDR2 is YYEEEE. The variable domain in full, with the rest retrieved from reference TRBV5-6 and TRBJ2-5, is DAGVTQSPTHLIKTRGQQVTLRCSPKSGHDTVSWYQQALGQGPQFIFQYYEEEERQRGNFPDRFSGHQFPNYSSELNVNALLLGDSALYLCASSFSAGQEAQYFGPGTRLLVL.

The chain uses TRBV10-3 and TRBJ2-1, with TRBD2 matching 8 bases. This CDR3 comprises 15 residues. Per the germline V gene, CDR1 is ENHRY and CDR2 is SYGVKD. The V and J ends lost 4 bases and 5 bases, in that order; junction bases with no gene match: 7. CDR3 residues: CAISGASGPHNEQFF. The CDR3 DNA follows: TGTGCCATCAGTGGGGCTAGCGGGCCCCACAATGAGCAGTTCTTC.

This clone was detected only once. The chain has TRBV5-4 and TRBJ1-1; D possibly corresponds to TRBD1 (6 bases). CDR1 SGHNT and CDR2 YYREEE come from the germline V gene (reference sequence). The CDR3 runs 14 residues. The V and J ends lost 4 bases and 3 bases respectively, with 13 bases between them. For the CDR3, the DNA is TGTGCCAGCAGCCGGGACATCAGGGACACTGAAGCTTTCTTT. This gives the protein CASSRDIRDTEAFF.

The chain carries TRBV5-1 and TRBJ1-1; perhaps TRBD1 as D (6 bases). Germline V lookup: CDR1 SGHRS, CDR2 YFSETQ. The CDR3 loop spans 14 amino acids. V was pared by 4 bases and J by 1 base, with 11 bases between. The CDR3 region is CASSSPGANTEAFF. CDR3 DNA: TGCGCCAGCAGCAGCCCAGGGGCGAACACTGAAGCTTTCTTT.

This clone was recorded a few times. The rearrangement links TRBV18 to TRBJ1-1; D uncertain. The CDR3 is 14 residues long. Trimming cost V 1 base and J 1 base, with 7 bases left between them. From germline, CDR1 is KGHSH and CDR2 LQKENI. CDR3 protein: CASSPRETNTEAFF. Written as DNA, the CDR3 is TGTGCCAGCTCACCACGGGAGACGAACACTGAAGCTTTCTTT.

The rearrangement uses TRBV19 and TRBJ2-7; D perhaps matches TRBD1 (6 bases). Looked up from germline, CDR1 is LNHDA and CDR2 is SQIVND (reference sequence). This CDR3 spans 17 amino acids. Trimming removed 1 base at V and 1 base at J, with 17 bases between. CDR3 DNA sequence: TGTGCCAGTAGTATAGTTGGCTACCCTAGGGGGTCCTACGAGCAGTACTTC. Translating gives CASSIVGYPRGSYEQYF.

The chain employs TRBV7-2 and TRBJ1-6; 8 bases match TRBD1. Trimming took 0 bases from V and 7 from J; bases not matched to a gene: 2. Per the germline V gene, CDR1 is SGHTA and CDR2 is FQGNSA. The CDR3 is 15 residues long. The CDR3 reads CASSLARGLNSPLHF. The CDR3 DNA is TGTGCCAGCAGCTTAGCCAGGGGGCTAAATTCACCCCTCCACTTT. Using reference TRBV7-2 and TRBJ1-6 for the parts outside the CDR3, the full variable domain is GAGVSQSPSNKVTEKGKDVELRCDPISGHTALYWYRQSLGQGLEFLIYFQGNSAPDKSGLPSDRFSAERTGGSVSTLTIQRTQQEDSAVYLCASSLARGLNSPLHFGNGTRLTVT.

CDR3 nucleotides: TGTGCCAGCTCACCACGTCGTATGGGACAGGGGAATTCGGATACGCAGTATTTT. Its protein is CASSPRRMGQGNSDTQYF. The genes are TRBV18 and TRBJ2-3; TRBD1 agrees at 10 bases. The germline V gene encodes CDR1 KGHSH and CDR2 LQKENI. V trimming: 1 base; J trimming: 6 bases; junction bases outside the gene matches: 13. CDR3 length: 18 residues.

The rearrangement uses TRBV27 and TRBJ2-3; tentatively, D is TRBD1 (6 bases). V gave up 5 bases and J gave up 2 bases, with 8 bases separating them. Germline loops: CDR1 MNHEY, CDR2 SMNVEV (reference sequence). The CDR3 length is 13 residues. DNA of the CDR3: TGTGCCAGCAGTACAGGGAACACAGATACGCAGTATTTT. It yields the protein CASSTGNTDTQYF.

The rearrangement uses TRBV5-1 and TRBJ2-3; D may be TRBD2 (5 bases). V lost 5 bases, J lost 2 bases, and 9 bases lay in between. The CDR3 contains 13 residues. From germline, CDR1 is SGHRS and CDR2 YFSETQ. CDR3 in DNA: TGCGCCAGCAGGGCTAGCCTCACAGATACGCAGTATTTT. Translated, it gives CASRASLTDTQYF.

This clone has more than one count but fewer than ten. The junction departs from the called germline gene at one end, perhaps through a read error. CDR3: CSSRRAETASTDAQYF. CDR3 coding DNA: TGTTCCAGCAGGAGAGCAGAAACTGCTAGCACAGATGCGCAGTATTTT. The chain has TRBV7-9 and TRBJ2-3; a weak D match, TRBD2 (5 bases). The CDR3 is 16 amino acids. Germline V gene data show CDR1 as SEHNR and CDR2 as FQNEAQ (reference sequence).

This clone is a singleton in its sample. J is TRBJ2-3 and V is TRBV4-1; 8 bases line up with TRBD2. V dropped 1 base and J dropped 2; count of bases not matched to a gene: 8. This CDR3 spans 17 amino acids. Germline CDR1 is MGHRA and CDR2 is YSYEKL. The CDR3 bases are TGCGCCAGCAGCCAAGTAAAAGCGGGGGTACTCACAGATACGCAGTATTTT. This gives the protein CASSQVKAGVLTDTQYF.

V gene TRBV27 combines with J gene TRBJ1-5; D is perhaps TRBD1 (5 bases). The CDR3 loop spans 15 amino acids. Per germline, CDR1 MNHEY and CDR2 SMNVEV (reference sequence). Trimming removed 2 bases from V and 7 bases from J, with 15 bases in between. The CDR3 nucleotides read TGTGCCAGCAGTTTAACTAGGGATCGGGGGCAGCCCCAGCATTTT. It encodes CASSLTRDRGQPQHF.

This chain uses TRBV10-1 with TRBJ1-1; D is perhaps TRBD1 (5 bases). The germline V gene encodes CDR1 WNHNN and CDR2 SYGVQD (reference sequence). This CDR3 is 14 amino acids long. V lost 7 bases to trimming and J lost 0 bases, with 12 bases between them. The CDR3, as DNA: TGCGCCAGCAAGCAGGGCATTATGAACACTGAAGCTTTCTTT. Protein: CASKQGIMNTEAFF.